This TCR beta chain was sequenced during a study of shared clonotypes between healthy human individuals. Each of the donors was a healthy adult who was HIV-negative and had not had a recent acute infection or vaccination. The germline gives CDR1 SGHNT, CDR2 YYREEE (reference sequence). The CDR3 runs to 17 residues. The ends lost 1 base at V and 6 bases at J; junction bases unmatched: 10. Clones were read by immunoSEQ multiplex PCR, and TCRdb kept only the in-frame ones, dropping some. Here the sample spans fewer than 3 million clones, about nine tenths being singletons. This sequence joins TRBV5-4 and TRBJ2-1; 10 bases are shared with TRBD1. The material sequenced was naive CD4+ T cells from PBMCs. Subset denoted: CD45RA+ positively selected. The TCR sequence derives from a young man in good health. Some clones in this sample may be carry-over from other donors' samples. The CDR3 coding sequence is TGTGCCAGCAGCTTGCGGGACAGGGGTGCTTTGGGCAATGAGCAGTTCTTC. Protein product: CASSLRDRGALGNEQFF.